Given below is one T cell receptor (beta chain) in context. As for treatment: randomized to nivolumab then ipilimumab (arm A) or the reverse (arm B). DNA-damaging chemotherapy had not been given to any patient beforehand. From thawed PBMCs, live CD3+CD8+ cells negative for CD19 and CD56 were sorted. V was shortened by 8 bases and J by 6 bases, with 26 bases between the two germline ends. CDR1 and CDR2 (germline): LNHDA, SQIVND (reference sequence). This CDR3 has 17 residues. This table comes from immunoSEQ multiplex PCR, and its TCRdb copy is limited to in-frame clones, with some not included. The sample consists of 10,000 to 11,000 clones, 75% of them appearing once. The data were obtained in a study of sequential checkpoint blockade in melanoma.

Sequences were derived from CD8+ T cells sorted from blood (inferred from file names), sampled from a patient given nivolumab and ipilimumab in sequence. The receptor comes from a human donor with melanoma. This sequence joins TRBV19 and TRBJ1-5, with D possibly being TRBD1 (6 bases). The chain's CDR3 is CASGGAKAWGISQPQHF. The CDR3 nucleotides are TGTGCCAGTGGGGGCGCAAAGGCTTGGGGAATCAGTCAGCCCCAGCATTTT.